Sequencing of this T cell receptor (beta chain) was carried out in a study of blood T cell repertoires in COVID-19 (dated by TCRdb to the early 2020s). A note on the overall study: Samples from collaborators originated in the United States, Italy and Spain and spanned both the acute and convalescent phases of COVID-19. The prospective study material was composed of cDNA or gDNA derived from T cells, B-cell-depleted T cells, or PBMCs. Subjects who had been exposed to COVID-19, were actively infected with it, or had recovered from it provided the deeply sampled blood TCRbeta repertoires that made up the dataset. The repertoires were released in a freely available public database intended as a resource for research on the immune response to SARS-CoV-2. Samples were obtained from the ongoing ImmuneRACE study (first 160 participants) and from 1,000 to 1,500 subjects provided by 6 global collaborators. A de-identified subject ID, COVID-19 status, age in years and sex were almost always included in the sample metadata. Where HLA class I and class II types were available, the types were taken from metadata supplied by the sample provider, not from assay-based typing.

On the study overall, not on this receptor specifically: The amount of clinical and demographic metadata varied by source and participant and was provided uncurated.

The CDR3 runs 14 amino acids, cysteine and phenylalanine included. The kept DNA is CDR3 alone, 42 bases in frame from the first base. V lost 8 bases and J lost 4 bases; the stretch between them is 15 bases long. CDR1 MDHEN and CDR2 SYDVKM are derived from the germline V gene. Whole blood was collected in K2EDTA tubes by collaborating institutions according to the institutions' own protocols. For TCRbeta analysis, collaborators shipped samples in one of three forms: frozen whole blood, isolated PBMCs, or DNA extracted from either of those sample types. The immunoSEQ Assay, a bias-controlled multiplex PCR, was used to amplify TCRbeta CDR3 regions from genomic DNA. The authors' pipeline ran thus. Within the assay, amplification of reference gene primers was used to estimate how many nucleated cells each sample contained. To quantify the absolute abundance of each unique TCRbeta CDR3 rearrangement, sequence reads were collapsed and filtered. For each sample, productive Simpson clonality was calculated as the square root of Simpson's diversity index across productive rearrangements. TCRdb provides this immuneACCESS table in a form limited to in-frame rearrangements. Some clones are lacking; in checked studies, under half of them reflect an unresolved V gene, and why the rest are absent is not known. V and J calls and clone size are those listed in that table; D and trimming were worked out from the DNA. This sample holds under 75,000 clones; around 76% were observed only once. The ten most abundant clones make up 50% of the sample.

Concerning this clone: This receptor's antigen is unknown. No base qualities exist here, and no much larger clone lies one base off it.

The rearranged chain carries TRBV28 and TRBJ1-5; the D gene is not confidently resolved. The TCR comes from a woman older than 75 with acute or convalescent COVID-19. Sequenced input: peripheral blood. The DNA sequence is TGTGCCAGCGGGCTGAGAGAAAGGAATCAGCCCCAGCATTTT. This gives the protein CASGLRERNQPQHF.